These 26 T cell receptor beta chains share one sample of origin, sequenced in a study of Ad26.COV2.S vaccination and SARS-CoV-2 variants. Method: immunoSEQ multiplex PCR; TCRdb's copy keeps in-frame clones and lacks some. The sample includes roughly 410,000 clones, about four fifths seen only once; the top ten take just under 7.5%. The treatment is: some 20 received Ad26.COV2.S at low or high dose, single or two shots; 5 received placebo; per-sample allocation not given. Specimen acquisition occurred on day 63 following the initial vaccine or placebo injection. Sequencing used peripheral blood, obtained in a trial of Ad26.COV2.S vaccine versus placebo. Source of these receptors: a person between 18 and 65 years old who received the Ad26.COV2.S COVID-19 vaccine or a placebo.

V and J are TRBV27 and TRBJ1-4; D possibly corresponds to TRBD1 (6 bases). Germline V gene lookup returns CDR1 MNHEY and CDR2 SMNVEV (reference sequence). The CDR3 has 15 residues. V dropped 8 bases and J dropped 8 bases, with 21 bases sitting between them. Written as DNA, the CDR3 is TGTGCCAGCCGCAGGGGAGCGGCGGAAGGGGAAAAACTGTTTTTT. Translating it yields CASRRGAAEGEKLFF.

This chain uses TRBV6-5 with TRBJ2-7; 12 bases are a match to TRBD1. The V gene's germline CDR1 is MNHEY and CDR2 SVGAGI. The CDR3 contains 14 residues. The V segment lost 4 bases and the J segment 7 bases; nucleotides outside the gene matches: 5. The DNA for the CDR3 is TGTGCCAGCAGTTTCGGGACAGGGGGCGGAGAGCAGTACTTC. Translating gives CASSFGTGGGEQYF.

This chain joins TRBV7-8 and TRBJ2-5; D unresolved. Trimming removed 5 bases at V and 4 bases at J, with 14 bases between. The CDR3 spans 14 residues. The germline gives CDR1 SGHVS, CDR2 FQNEAQ. The CDR3 protein is CASSPRTPAETQYF. For the CDR3, the DNA is TGTGCCAGCAGCCCGCGGACCCCGGCAGAGACCCAGTACTTC.

This chain connects TRBV28 to TRBJ1-5; D not certain. The CDR3 is made up of 14 amino acids. From germline, CDR1 is MDHEN and CDR2 SYDVKM. V was pared by 6 bases and J by 4 bases, with 13 bases between. CDR3 nucleotide sequence: TGTGCCAGCAGGTTGGGAGGTCCAAATCAGCCCCAGCATTTT. This sequence encodes CASRLGGPNQPQHF.

This clone appeared a few times. This chain links TRBV6-5 with TRBJ2-2, with D uncertain. Germline values: CDR1 MNHEY, CDR2 SVGAGI. V was trimmed by 4 bases and J by 0 bases, leaving 9 bases between them. The CDR3 covers 15 residues. CDR3: CASSLSHPNTGELFF. The CDR3 DNA follows: TGTGCCAGCAGTTTATCGCACCCGAACACCGGGGAGCTGTTTTTT.

The V call is TRBV19, the J call TRBJ1-1; unclear D gene. CDR3 length equals 16 residues. V lost 1 base and J 5 bases, leaving 17 bases between the germline ends. CDR1 is LNHDA, CDR2 SQIVND, per germline (reference sequence). In DNA, the CDR3 is TGTGCCAGTAGTATAGGGAGTTATAGAAGTTCGACTGAAGCTTTCTTT. Protein: CASSIGSYRSSTEAFF.

This chain connects TRBV7-9 to TRBJ1-2; no definite D call. In germline, CDR1 is SEHNR, CDR2 FQNEAQ (reference sequence). The length of the CDR3 is 14 residues. V was shortened by 6 bases and J by 6 bases, with 17 bases between the two germline ends. CDR3 loop: CASSPPRGRHGYTF. The CDR3, as DNA: TGTGCCAGCAGTCCCCCTCGGGGTCGACATGGCTACACCTTC.

The V gene is TRBV9, the J gene TRBJ2-2, with 11 bases lining up with TRBD2. The CDR3 is 18 amino acids. V was clipped by 4 bases and J by 0 bases; unmatched bases: 8. From germline, CDR1 is SGDLS and CDR2 YYNGEE. The CDR3, as DNA: TGTGCCAGCAGCACTCCCGGGACTAGCGGCGCGAACACCGGGGAGCTGTTTTTT. Its protein is CASSTPGTSGANTGELFF. The full variable domain, in which reference TRBV9 and TRBJ2-2 provide the parts outside the CDR3, is DSGVTQTPKHLITATGQRVTLRCSPRSGDLSVYWYQQSLDQGLQFLIQYYNGEERAKGNILERFSAQQFPDLHSELNLSSLELGDSALYFCASSTPGTSGANTGELFFGEGSRLTVL.

This chain uses TRBV7-5 with TRBJ2-2; the D call TRBD1 from the table was never checked on the DNA. TRBV7-5 is marked as a pseudogene. This CDR3 region has 14 residues. CDR3 protein: CARSFSTGGGELFF. DNA of the CDR3: TGTGCCAGAAGCTTCTCGACAGGTGGAGGGGAGCTGTTTTTT.

The genes are TRBV7-9 and TRBJ1-2; TRBD1 is a possible D gene (6 bases). The length of the CDR3 is 15 residues. The germline V and J ends were trimmed by 1 base and 3 bases, with 12 bases remaining between them. Germline assignment: CDR1 SEHNR and CDR2 FQNEAQ (reference sequence). CDR3 in amino acids: CASSLGGRTDYGYTF. In DNA, the CDR3 is TGTGCCAGCAGCTTAGGGGGCCGGACAGACTATGGCTACACCTTC.

The chain links TRBV13 to TRBJ2-7; D might be TRBD1 (6 bases). The CDR3 covers 16 residues. In germline, CDR1 is PRHDT, CDR2 FYEKMQ (reference sequence). V lost 6 bases and J 7 bases, leaving 25 bases between the germline ends. The CDR3 nucleotides read TGTGCCAGCAGAAAGTCTCCCGGGACACAGGCAGGGGAGCAGTACTTC. This sequence encodes CASRKSPGTQAGEQYF.

This clone was recorded once. V is TRBV5-6 and J is TRBJ1-2, with D uncertain. The V gene lost 3 bases and the J gene lost 5 bases, with 8 bases spanning the gap. The CDR3 covers 12 residues. Germline V gene data show CDR1 as SGHDT and CDR2 as YYEEEE. The CDR3 region is CASSSQRYGYTF. The CDR3 DNA reads as TGTGCCAGCAGCTCCCAGAGGTATGGCTACACCTTC.

The rearrangement joins TRBV10-3 to TRBJ2-1, with D hard to call. Germline assignment: CDR1 ENHRY and CDR2 SYGVKD. The length of the CDR3 is 14 residues. Trimming took off 6 bases at V and 0 bases at J, with 9 bases between the two ends. The CDR3 DNA reads as TGTGCCATCAGAACGGAGAGCTCCTACAATGAGCAGTTCTTC. It is translated as CAIRTESSYNEQFF.

The chain links TRBV19 to TRBJ1-5; 11 nucleotides agree with TRBD1. V gave up 3 bases and J gave up 4 bases; unmatched junction bases: 5. From germline, CDR1 is LNHDA and CDR2 SQIVND (reference sequence). CDR3 length equals 16 residues. The CDR3 sequence is CASSMDRGRVNQPQHF. The CDR3 nucleotides read TGTGCCAGTAGTATGGACAGGGGGCGGGTAAATCAGCCCCAGCATTTT.

This chain uses TRBV5-1 with TRBJ1-3; perhaps TRBD1 as D (6 bases). CDR3 length equals 13 residues. Germline loops: CDR1 SGHRS, CDR2 YFSETQ. Trimming removed 0 bases at V and 11 bases at J, with 12 bases between. The chain's CDR3 is CASSLVQGSAIYF. The DNA of the CDR3 is TGCGCCAGCAGCTTGGTACAGGGAAGTGCCATATATTTT. Using reference TRBV5-1 and TRBJ1-3 for the parts outside the CDR3, the full variable domain is KAGVTQTPRYLIKTRGQQVTLSCSPISGHRSVSWYQQTPGQGLQFLFEYFSETQRNKGNFPGRFSGRQFSNSRSEMNVSTLELGDSALYLCASSLVQGSAIYFGEGSWLTVV.

This chain links TRBV7-9 with TRBJ1-4; no clear D gene. This CDR3 comprises 13 residues. CDR1 is SEHNR and CDR2 is FQNEAQ in the germline V gene (reference sequence). The V end was cut by 2 bases, the J end by 8 bases, with 9 bases between. CDR3 region: CASSLPLGEKLFF. For the CDR3, the DNA is TGTGCCAGCAGCTTACCCCTGGGCGAAAAACTGTTTTTT.

This clone has more than one count but fewer than ten. V and J are TRBV19 and TRBJ1-4, with unresolved D. CDR1 LNHDA and CDR2 SQIVND come from the germline V gene (reference sequence). Trimming left V 9 bases short and J 8 bases short, with 19 bases between. This CDR3 is 14 amino acids long. Written as DNA, the CDR3 is TGTGCCAGCCGCCTTGCGGCTGGGGAAGAAAAACTGTTTTTT. It yields the protein CASRLAAGEEKLFF.

DNA of the CDR3: TGTGCCAGCAGACCCCTCGGGGGCAATCCACCCCTCCACTTT. Encoded protein: CASRPLGGNPPLHF. This rearrangement joins TRBV27 to TRBJ1-6; a possible D gene is TRBD1 (6 bases). Trimming cost V 6 bases and J 11 bases, with 17 bases left between them. The CDR3 runs 14 residues. In germline, CDR1 is MNHEY, CDR2 SMNVEV (reference sequence).

V gene TRBV30 combines with J gene TRBJ1-2; no definite D call. The CDR3 extends over 12 amino acids. Trimming removed 5 bases at V and 5 bases at J, with 12 bases between. Germline CDR1 GTSNPN, CDR2 SVGIG (reference sequence). In DNA, the CDR3 is TGTGCCTGGTCAAGGCAAGGATATGGCTACACCTTC. The encoded protein is CAWSRQGYGYTF.

The CDR3 here is CASSIGENTEAFF. CDR3 bases: TGTGCCAGTAGTATTGGAGAGAACACTGAAGCTTTCTTT. This rearrangement joins TRBV19 to TRBJ1-1; D ambiguous. Looked up from germline, CDR1 is LNHDA and CDR2 is SQIVND (reference sequence). CDR3 size: 13 residues. V was shortened by 3 bases and J by 1 base, with 6 bases between the two germline ends.

This clone was observed a single time. The V gene is TRBV5-1, the J gene TRBJ1-3; D remains unclear. V was trimmed by 6 bases and J by 2 bases, leaving 15 bases between them. CDR1 and CDR2 from the germline V gene are SGHRS and YFSETQ. The CDR3 loop spans 15 amino acids. The CDR3 is CASMSEGRTGNTIYF. The DNA for the CDR3 is TGCGCCAGCATGAGTGAAGGCAGAACTGGAAACACCATATATTTT.

The J gene is TRBJ2-5, the V gene TRBV3-1 (or the pseudogene TRBV3-2); D not certain. The V gene's germline CDR1 is LGHDT and CDR2 YNNKEL (reference sequence). Deletions cut 4 bases from V and 2 bases from J, with 17 bases between. This CDR3 comprises 16 residues. For the CDR3, the DNA is TGTGCCAGCAGCCGTACTCCTGGGTGGCCACAAGAGACCCAGTACTTC. Its protein product is CASSRTPGWPQETQYF.

V gene TRBV6-5 combines with J gene TRBJ2-7; the D gene is possibly TRBD1 (6 bases). The V gene lost 10 bases and the J gene lost 0 bases, with 16 bases spanning the gap. This CDR3 comprises 14 residues. Germline V gene sequence: CDR1 MNHEY, CDR2 SVGAGI. The CDR3: CATSPGQISYEQYF. The CDR3 DNA follows: TGTGCCACCAGCCCCGGACAGATCTCCTACGAGCAGTACTTC.

The chain links TRBV19 to TRBJ2-6; unclear D gene. The CDR3 extends over 14 amino acids. V was pared by 3 bases and J by 0 bases, with 3 bases between. Germline assignment: CDR1 LNHDA and CDR2 SQIVND (reference sequence). The CDR3 loop reads CASSIGSGANVLTF. The CDR3 DNA reads TGTGCCAGTAGTATCGGCTCTGGGGCCAACGTCCTGACTTTC.

This chain connects TRBV27 to TRBJ1-2, with 11 bases matching TRBD1. V lost 6 bases and J lost 8; bases outside the gene matches: 5. CDR3 length: 13 amino acids. Germline V gives CDR1 MNHEY, CDR2 SMNVEV (reference sequence). CDR3 protein: CASSLDRGRGYTF. The CDR3 DNA is TGTGCCAGCAGCCTGGACAGGGGGCGAGGCTACACCTTC.

This chain links TRBV5-1 with TRBJ2-5; D not resolved. V was cut by 4 bases and J by 5 bases, with 9 bases left in between. The CDR3 is made up of 12 amino acids. The germline gives CDR1 SGHRS, CDR2 YFSETQ. The CDR3 sequence is CASSPDLETQYF. The CDR3 region has the DNA TGCGCCAGCAGCCCTGACTTGGAGACCCAGTACTTC.